Listed here are 13 T cell receptor beta chains from one sample, sequenced in a study of identical twins listed by TCRdb under 2016. Libraries were prepared through 5' RACE. Sequenced using an Illumina HiSeq 2000. TCRdb applied fastp at Q25 and MiXCR to the public reads, then kept only in-frame beta chains. For every CDR3 protein sequence, its rows merge into one entry that carries the most common genes and DNA. The sample table lists about 340,000 distinct CDR3 sequences, about 12% of them with a count of one. In total, the top ten clones hold around 6.9% of the sample. The same sample was also used in a study of yellow fever vaccine responses in identical twins.

Sequencing was carried out using CD8+ T cells sorted from blood. All receptors come from a woman between 18 and 30 years old in good health.

This clonotype has a handful of counts. The rearrangement links TRBV10-1 to TRBJ2-7; TRBD2 aligns across 14 bases. CDR1 and CDR2 (germline): WNHNN, SYGVQD (reference sequence). This CDR3 has 18 residues. V gave up 2 bases and J gave up 4 bases; unmatched junction bases: 10. The CDR3 DNA reads as TGCGCCAGCAGTGAGGGGACTAGCGGGAGTCTTGGAGGGTACGAGCAGTACTTC. Its translation: CASSEGTSGSLGGYEQYF.

The chain joins TRBV27 to TRBJ2-7; perhaps D is TRBD1 or TRBD2 (5 bases each). This CDR3 contains 14 residues. The germline V gene encodes CDR1 MNHEY and CDR2 SMNVEV (reference sequence). V lost 2 bases, J lost 2 bases, and 10 bases lay in between. The CDR3 here is CASSLLGETYEQYF. CDR3 nucleotide sequence: TGTGCCAGCAGTTTACTGGGGGAAACCTACGAGCAGTACTTC.

V gene TRBV2 combines with J gene TRBJ2-3; 8 positions match TRBD2. Germline CDR1 is SNHLY and CDR2 is FYNNEI. The CDR3 is made up of 15 amino acids. Trimming cost V 2 bases and J 4 bases; bases outside gene matches: 5. CDR3 nucleotide sequence: TGTGCCAGCAGTGAAACGGGGGGGCCCGCAGATACGCAGTATTTT. This sequence encodes CASSETGGPADTQYF.

This clonotype turned up a few times. The rearrangement joins TRBV7-8 to TRBJ2-7, with 13 positions matching TRBD2. This CDR3 has 15 residues. The germline V gene has CDR1 SGHVS and CDR2 FQNEAQ. V shed 5 bases, J shed 5 bases, and the junction held 6 bases outside the gene matches. CDR3 bases: TGTGCCAGCAGCCCTTGGACTAGCGGGAGTAACGAGCAGTACTTC. Translated, it gives CASSPWTSGSNEQYF. Supplemented by reference TRBV7-8 and TRBJ2-7, the full variable domain reads GAGVSQSPRYKVAKRGQDVALRCDPISGHVSLFWYQQALGQGPEFLTYFQNEAQLDKSGLPSDRFFAERPEGSVSTLKIQRTQQEDSAVYLCASSPWTSGSNEQYFGPGTRLTVT.

This chain uses TRBV9 with TRBJ2-2; D unclear. CDR1 and CDR2 (germline): SGDLS, YYNGEE. Trimming removed 1 base at V and 4 bases at J, with 5 bases between. The CDR3 is made up of 13 amino acids. CDR3 region: CASSVFLTGELFF. CDR3 in DNA: TGTGCCAGCAGCGTATTCCTCACCGGGGAGCTGTTTTTT. Based on the CDR3 plus reference TRBV9 and TRBJ2-2, the full variable domain is DSGVTQTPKHLITATGQRVTLRCSPRSGDLSVYWYQQSLDQGLQFLIQYYNGEERAKGNILERFSAQQFPDLHSELNLSSLELGDSALYFCASSVFLTGELFFGEGSRLTVL.

The gene calls are TRBV5-6 and TRBJ2-7, with a tentative D call TRBD2 (6 bases). The CDR3 loop spans 15 amino acids. Trimming took 4 bases from V and 4 from J, leaving 18 bases between them. Germline lookup yields CDR1 SGHDT and CDR2 YYEEEE. The CDR3 bases are TGTGCCAGCAGCCCCACCCGGTCCGGGGGTTACGAGCAGTACTTC. Translated, it gives CASSPTRSGGYEQYF. The full variable domain, its missing parts supplied by reference TRBV5-6 and TRBJ2-7, is DAGVTQSPTHLIKTRGQQVTLRCSPKSGHDTVSWYQQALGQGPQFIFQYYEEEERQRGNFPDRFSGHQFPNYSSELNVNALLLGDSALYLCASSPTRSGGYEQYFGPGTRLTVT.

This clonotype was counted between two and nine times. This sequence joins TRBV27 and TRBJ2-1, with D possibly being TRBD2 (5 bases). Deletions cut 6 bases from V and 4 bases from J, with 13 bases between. This CDR3 spans 14 amino acids. CDR1 MNHEY and CDR2 SMNVEV come from the germline V gene (reference sequence). Written as DNA, the CDR3 is TGTGCCAGCAGCCCCGGCGGGCCGTACAATGAGCAGTTCTTC. This codes for CASSPGGPYNEQFF.

The chain recombines TRBV20-1 with TRBJ1-2; TRBD1 aligns across 7 bases. The CDR3 covers 12 residues. J gave up 7 bases and V 6 bases, and 8 bases lay outside the gene matches. CDR1 is DFQATT and CDR2 is SNEGSKA in the germline V gene (reference sequence). The DNA for the CDR3 is TGCAGTGCAGAACAGGGGAGCTTTGGCTACACCTTC. It translates to CSAEQGSFGYTF.

This clonotype was found a few times. This sequence joins TRBV19 and TRBJ2-5; D remains ambiguous. The CDR3 covers 17 residues. Germline CDR1 and CDR2: LNHDA and SQIVND (reference sequence). Between the trimmed V and J ends, which lost 6 bases and 2 bases, there was a span of 22 bases. CDR3 sequence reads: CASSTPIGRAEQETQYF. The CDR3 region has the DNA TGTGCCAGTAGCACTCCTATTGGACGGGCAGAACAAGAGACCCAGTACTTC.

The chain employs TRBV7-9 and TRBJ2-1; tentative D call: TRBD1 (6 bases). Germline V gives CDR1 SEHNR, CDR2 FQNEAQ (reference sequence). V was pared by 5 bases and J by 0 bases, with 11 bases between. CDR3 length equals 15 residues. The CDR3 loop reads CASSPPDSSYNEQFF. The CDR3 DNA follows: TGTGCCAGCAGCCCACCGGACAGCTCCTACAATGAGCAGTTCTTC.

The chain combines TRBV3-1 with TRBJ2-1; D tentatively fits TRBD1 or TRBD2 (5 bases each). CDR3 length: 15 residues. Trimming shortened V by 1 base and J by 7 bases, and 14 bases separated the two germline ends. CDR1 is LGHDT and CDR2 is YNNKEL in the germline V gene (reference sequence). CDR3: CASSQAPGRSNEQFF. For the CDR3, the DNA is TGTGCCAGCAGCCAAGCCCCGGGACGGTCGAATGAGCAGTTCTTC.

This clonotype was observed at least ten times. This sequence joins TRBV5-1 and TRBJ2-7; 9 positions match TRBD1. Germline lookup yields CDR1 SGHRS and CDR2 YFSETQ. CDR3 length equals 17 residues. V lost 0 bases to trimming and J lost 6 bases; unmatched junction nucleotides: 13. The CDR3 DNA follows: TGCGCCAGCAGCTTGGTGGCCACCGACAGGGGGTCTTTCGAGCAGTACTTC. Amino acid sequence: CASSLVATDRGSFEQYF.

This clonotype was detected only a few times. This chain connects TRBV4-1 to TRBJ2-1; TRBD1 agrees at 7 bases. CDR1 and CDR2 from the germline V gene are MGHRA and YSYEKL. The CDR3 has 16 amino acids. V lost 4 bases, J lost 8 bases, and 14 bases stayed unmatched. CDR3 sequence reads: CASSPIDRVKRDEQFF. CDR3 sequence (DNA): TGCGCCAGCAGCCCAATAGACAGGGTCAAACGGGATGAGCAGTTCTTC.